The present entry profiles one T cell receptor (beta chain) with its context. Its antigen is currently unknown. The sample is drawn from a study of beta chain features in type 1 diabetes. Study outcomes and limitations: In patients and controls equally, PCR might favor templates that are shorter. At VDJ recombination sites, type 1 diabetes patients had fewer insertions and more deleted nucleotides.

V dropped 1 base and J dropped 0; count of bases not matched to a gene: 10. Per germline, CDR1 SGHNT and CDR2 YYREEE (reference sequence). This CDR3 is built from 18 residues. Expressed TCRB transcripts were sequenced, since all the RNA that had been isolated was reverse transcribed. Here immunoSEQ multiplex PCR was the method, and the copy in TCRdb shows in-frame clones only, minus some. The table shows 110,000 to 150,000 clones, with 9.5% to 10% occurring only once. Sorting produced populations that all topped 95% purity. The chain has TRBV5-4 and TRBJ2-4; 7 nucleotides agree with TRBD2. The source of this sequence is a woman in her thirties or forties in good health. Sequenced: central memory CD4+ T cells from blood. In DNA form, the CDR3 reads TGTGCCAGCAGCTTGCAGTCAGGGAGGGGCCTAGCCAAAAACATTCAGTACTTC. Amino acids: CASSLQSGRGLAKNIQYF.